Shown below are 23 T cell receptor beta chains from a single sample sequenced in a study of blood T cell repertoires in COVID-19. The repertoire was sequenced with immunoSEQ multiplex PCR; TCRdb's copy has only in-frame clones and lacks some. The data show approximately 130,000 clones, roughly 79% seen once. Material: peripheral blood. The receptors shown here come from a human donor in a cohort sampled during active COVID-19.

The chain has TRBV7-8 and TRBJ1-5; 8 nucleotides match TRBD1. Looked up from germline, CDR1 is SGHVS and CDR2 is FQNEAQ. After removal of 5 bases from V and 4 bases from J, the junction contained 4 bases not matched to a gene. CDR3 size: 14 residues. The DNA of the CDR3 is TGTGCCAGCAGCCAGGACAGGGTTAATCAGCCCCAGCATTTT. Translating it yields CASSQDRVNQPQHF.

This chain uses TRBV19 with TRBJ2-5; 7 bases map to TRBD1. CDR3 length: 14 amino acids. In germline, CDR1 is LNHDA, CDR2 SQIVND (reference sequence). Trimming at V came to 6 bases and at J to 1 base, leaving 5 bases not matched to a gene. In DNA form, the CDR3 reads TGTGCCAGTAGCCCGGGACAGCTCCAAGAGACCCAGTACTTC. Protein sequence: CASSPGQLQETQYF.

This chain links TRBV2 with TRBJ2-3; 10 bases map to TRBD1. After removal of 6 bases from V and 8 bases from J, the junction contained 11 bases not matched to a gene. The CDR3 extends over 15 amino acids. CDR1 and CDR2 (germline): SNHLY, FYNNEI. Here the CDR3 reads CASSGSDRGLGTQYF. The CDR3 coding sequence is TGTGCCAGCAGCGGCTCCGACAGGGGGCTCGGTACGCAGTATTTT. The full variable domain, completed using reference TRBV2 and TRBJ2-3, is EPEVTQTPSHQVTQMGQEVILRCVPISNHLYFYWYRQILGQKVEFLVSFYNNEISEKSEIFDDQFSVERPDGSNFTLKIRSTKLEDSAMYFCASSGSDRGLGTQYFGPGTRLTVL.

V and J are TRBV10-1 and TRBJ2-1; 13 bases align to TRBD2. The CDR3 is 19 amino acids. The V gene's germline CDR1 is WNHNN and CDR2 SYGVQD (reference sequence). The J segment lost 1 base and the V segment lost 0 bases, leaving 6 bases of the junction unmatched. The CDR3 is CASSESRGLAGLSYNEQFF. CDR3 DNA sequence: TGCGCCAGCAGTGAGTCAAGGGGACTAGCGGGACTATCCTACAATGAGCAGTTCTTC.

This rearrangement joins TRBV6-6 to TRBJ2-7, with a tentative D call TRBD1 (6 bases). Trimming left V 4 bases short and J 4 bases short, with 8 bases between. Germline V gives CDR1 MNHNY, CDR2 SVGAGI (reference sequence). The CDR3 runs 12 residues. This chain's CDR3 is CASSWDTYEQYF. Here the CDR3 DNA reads TGTGCCAGCAGTTGGGACACGTACGAGCAGTACTTC.

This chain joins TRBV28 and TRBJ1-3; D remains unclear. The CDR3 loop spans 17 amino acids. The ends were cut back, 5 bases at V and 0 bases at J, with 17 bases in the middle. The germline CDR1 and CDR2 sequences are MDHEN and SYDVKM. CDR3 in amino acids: CASSPIVFSPSGNTIYF. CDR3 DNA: TGTGCCAGCAGTCCTATAGTCTTCTCTCCCTCTGGAAACACCATATATTTT. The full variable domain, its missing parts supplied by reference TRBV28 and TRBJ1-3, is DVKVTQSSRYLVKRTGEKVFLECVQDMDHENMFWYRQDPGLGLRLIYFSYDVKMKEKGDIPEGYSVSREKKERFSLILESASTNQTSMYLCASSPIVFSPSGNTIYFGEGSWLTVV.

The CDR3 DNA follows: TGTGCCAGCAGCCCCATGGGACAGGGCCCTTACGAGCAGTACTTC. Encoded protein: CASSPMGQGPYEQYF. The V call is TRBV3-1 (or the pseudogene TRBV3-2), the J call TRBJ2-7; 9 bases fit TRBD1. This CDR3 is 15 amino acids long. Germline V gene sequence: CDR1 LGHDT, CDR2 YNNKEL (reference sequence). With 4 bases clipped from V and 4 bases from J, the junction kept 8 bases outside the gene matches.

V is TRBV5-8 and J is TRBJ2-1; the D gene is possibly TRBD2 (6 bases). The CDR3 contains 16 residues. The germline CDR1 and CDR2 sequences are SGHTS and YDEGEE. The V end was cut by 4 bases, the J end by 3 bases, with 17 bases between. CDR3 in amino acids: CASSRRRAGSYNEQFF. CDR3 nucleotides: TGTGCCAGCAGCCGTCGAAGGGCCGGGAGCTACAATGAGCAGTTCTTC.

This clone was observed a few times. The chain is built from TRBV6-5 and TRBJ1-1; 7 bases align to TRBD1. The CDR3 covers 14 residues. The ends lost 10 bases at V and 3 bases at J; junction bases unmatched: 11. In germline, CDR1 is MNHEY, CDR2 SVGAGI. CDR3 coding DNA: TGTGCCACCTCAAAGGGGGCTGGTTACACTGAAGCTTTCTTT. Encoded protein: CATSKGAGYTEAFF.

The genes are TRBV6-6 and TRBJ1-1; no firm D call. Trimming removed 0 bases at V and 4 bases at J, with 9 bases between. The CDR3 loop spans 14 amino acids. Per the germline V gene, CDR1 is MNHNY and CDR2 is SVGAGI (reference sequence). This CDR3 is CASSYSRMVTEAFF. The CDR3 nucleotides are TGTGCCAGCAGTTACTCGCGGATGGTCACTGAAGCTTTCTTT.

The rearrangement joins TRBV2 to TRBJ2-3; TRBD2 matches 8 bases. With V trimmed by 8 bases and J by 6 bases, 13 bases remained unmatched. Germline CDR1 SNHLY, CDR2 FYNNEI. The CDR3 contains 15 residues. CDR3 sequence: CASVFTGGAGDTQYF. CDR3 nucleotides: TGTGCCAGCGTCTTCACCGGGGGGGCCGGGGATACGCAGTATTTT.

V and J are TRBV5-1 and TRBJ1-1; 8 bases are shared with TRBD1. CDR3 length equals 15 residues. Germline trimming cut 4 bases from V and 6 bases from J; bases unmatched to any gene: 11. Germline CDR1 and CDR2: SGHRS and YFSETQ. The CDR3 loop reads CASSGRQGSNAEAFF. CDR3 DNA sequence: TGCGCCAGCAGCGGACGACAGGGGAGTAATGCTGAAGCTTTCTTT.

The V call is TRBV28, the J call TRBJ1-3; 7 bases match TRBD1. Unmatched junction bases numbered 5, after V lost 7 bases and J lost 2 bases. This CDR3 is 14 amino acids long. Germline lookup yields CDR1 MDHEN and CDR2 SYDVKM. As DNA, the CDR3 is TGTGCCAGCACTGACAGGGTGGCTGGAAACACCATATATTTT. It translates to CASTDRVAGNTIYF.

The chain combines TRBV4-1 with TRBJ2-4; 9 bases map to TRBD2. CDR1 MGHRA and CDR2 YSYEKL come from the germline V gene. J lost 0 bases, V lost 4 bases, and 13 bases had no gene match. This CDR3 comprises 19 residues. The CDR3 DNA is TGCGCCAGCAGCCCTGGGATTAGCGGGGGTGATATAGCCAAAAACATTCAGTACTTC. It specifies CASSPGISGGDIAKNIQYF.

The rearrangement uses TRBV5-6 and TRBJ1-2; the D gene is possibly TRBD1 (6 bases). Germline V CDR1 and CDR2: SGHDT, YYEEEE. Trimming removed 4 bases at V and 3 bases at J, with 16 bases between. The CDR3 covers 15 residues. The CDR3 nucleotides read TGTGCCAGCAGCATGGACAGACCATTATACTATGGCTACACCTTC. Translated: CASSMDRPLYYGYTF.

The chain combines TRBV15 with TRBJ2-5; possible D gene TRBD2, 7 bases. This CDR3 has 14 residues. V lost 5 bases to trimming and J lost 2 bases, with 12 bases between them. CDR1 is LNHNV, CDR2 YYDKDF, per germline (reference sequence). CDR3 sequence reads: CATSGGAVQETQYF. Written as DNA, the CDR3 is TGTGCCACCAGCGGGGGGGCGGTACAAGAGACCCAGTACTTC.

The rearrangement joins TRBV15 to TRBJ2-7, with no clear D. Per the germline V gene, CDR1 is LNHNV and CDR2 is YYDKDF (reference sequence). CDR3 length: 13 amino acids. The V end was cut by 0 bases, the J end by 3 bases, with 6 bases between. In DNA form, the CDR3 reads TGTGCCACCAGCAGAGATCCCCGCTACGAGCAGTACTTC. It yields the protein CATSRDPRYEQYF.

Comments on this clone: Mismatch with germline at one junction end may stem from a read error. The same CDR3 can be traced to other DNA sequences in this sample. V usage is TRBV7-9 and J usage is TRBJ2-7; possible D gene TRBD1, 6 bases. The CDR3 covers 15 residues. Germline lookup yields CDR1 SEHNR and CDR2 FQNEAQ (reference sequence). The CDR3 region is CASSSGQRSSYEQYF. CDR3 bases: TGTGCTAGCAGCTCAGGACAGCGGAGCTCCTACGAGCAGTACTTC.

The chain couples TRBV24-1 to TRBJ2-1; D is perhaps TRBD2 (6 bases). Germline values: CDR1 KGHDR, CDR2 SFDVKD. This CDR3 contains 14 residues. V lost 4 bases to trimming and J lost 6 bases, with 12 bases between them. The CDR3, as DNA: TGTGCCACCAGTGAACCCTTCGGGGGCAATGAGCAGTTCTTC. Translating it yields CATSEPFGGNEQFF.

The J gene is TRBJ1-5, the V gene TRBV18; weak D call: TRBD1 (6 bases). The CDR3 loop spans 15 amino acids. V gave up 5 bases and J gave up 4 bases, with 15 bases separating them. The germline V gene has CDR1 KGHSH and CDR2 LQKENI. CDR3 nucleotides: TGTGCCAGCTCATCGACAGTGAGGGGGAATCAGCCCCAGCATTTT. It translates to CASSSTVRGNQPQHF.

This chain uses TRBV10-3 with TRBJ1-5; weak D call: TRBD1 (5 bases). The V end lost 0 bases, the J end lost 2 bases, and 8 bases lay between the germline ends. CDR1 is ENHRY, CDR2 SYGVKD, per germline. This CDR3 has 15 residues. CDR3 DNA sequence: TGTGCCATCAGTGAGTCAGGGGTCGGCAATCAGCCCCAGCATTTT. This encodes CAISESGVGNQPQHF.

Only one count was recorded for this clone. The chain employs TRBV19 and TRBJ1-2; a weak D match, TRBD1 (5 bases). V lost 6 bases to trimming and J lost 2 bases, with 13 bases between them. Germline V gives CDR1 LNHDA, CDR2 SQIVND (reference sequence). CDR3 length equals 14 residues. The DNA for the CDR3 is TGTGCCAGTAGCACAAGCGGGGGGAACTATGGCTACACCTTC. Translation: CASSTSGGNYGYTF.

The CDR3: CASSPQVNEKLFF. CDR3 DNA sequence: TGTGCCAGCAGTCCCCAGGTTAATGAAAAACTGTTTTTT. V gene TRBV28 combines with J gene TRBJ1-4; D is undetermined. Germline CDR1 and CDR2: MDHEN and SYDVKM. The CDR3 is 13 residues long. V was clipped by 5 bases and J by 4 bases, with 8 bases between them.